Sequencing of this TCR beta chain was carried out in a study of blood T cell repertoires in COVID-19. Overall study context: The United States, Italy and Spain provided the acute and convalescent COVID-19 samples.

The CDR3 runs 13 residues. Germline CDR1 and CDR2: SNHLY and FYNNEI. Trimming left V 4 bases short and J 3 bases short, with 7 bases between. Study processing details: Researchers report that nucleated cell counts were estimated from reference gene primer amplification. Profiling relied on immunoSEQ multiplex PCR, and the TCRdb table lists in-frame clones only, not all of them. V and J calls plus clone size are reproduced from that table; the DNA served to infer D and trimming. Here the sample spans tens of thousands of clones, roughly nine tenths being singletons. The sequenced sample consisted of peripheral blood. The receptor's source is a man aged 50 or older with active or convalescent COVID-19. The genes are TRBV2 and TRBJ1-5, with TRBD1 as a possible D gene (5 bases). CDR3 coding DNA: TGTGCCAGCAGTGGACAGTCCAATCAGCCCCAGCATTTT. The encoded protein is CASSGQSNQPQHF.